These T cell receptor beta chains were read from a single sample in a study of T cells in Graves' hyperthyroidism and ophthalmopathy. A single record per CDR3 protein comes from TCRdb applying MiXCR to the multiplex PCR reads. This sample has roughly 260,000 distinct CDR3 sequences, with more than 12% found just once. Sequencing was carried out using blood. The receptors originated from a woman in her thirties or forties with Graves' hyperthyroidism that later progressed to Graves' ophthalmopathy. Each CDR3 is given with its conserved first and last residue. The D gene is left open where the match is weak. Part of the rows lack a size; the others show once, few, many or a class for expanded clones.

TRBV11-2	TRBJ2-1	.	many	CASSLAEGAHPGDEQFF	TGTGCCAGCAGCTTAGCAGAGGGAGCTCATCCGGGCGATGAGCAGTTCTTC
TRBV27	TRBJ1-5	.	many	CASSLSAREKAQHF	TGTGCCAGCAGTTTATCGGCCAGGGAGAAGGCCCAGCATTTT
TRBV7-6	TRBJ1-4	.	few	CASSLLGTGGNEKLFF	TGTGCCAGCAGCTTACTAGGGACTGGGGGTAATGAAAAACTGTTTTTT
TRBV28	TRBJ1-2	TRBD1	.	CASSPAGQVEGPRRYTF	TGTGCCAGCAGTCCCGCGGGACAGGTGGAGGGACCTAGGCGCTACACCTTC
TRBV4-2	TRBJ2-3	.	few	CASSQDLRITDTQYF	TGTGCCAGCAGCCAAGATCTTAGGATCACAGATACGCAGTATTTT
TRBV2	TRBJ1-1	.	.	CTSVVIKTGKNTEAFF	TGTACCAGCGTAGTAATCAAAACAGGGAAGAACACTGAAGCTTTCTTT
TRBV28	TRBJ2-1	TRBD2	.	CASSLLGLVPNEQFF	TGTGCCAGCAGTTTATTAGGACTAGTCCCCAATGAGCAGTTCTTC
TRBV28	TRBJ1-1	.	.	CASSMDGNPNTEAFF	TGTGCCAGCAGTATGGATGGAAATCCGAACACTGAAGCTTTCTTT
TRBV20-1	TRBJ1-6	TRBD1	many	CSARPSGGTGNSPLHF	TGCAGTGCTAGGCCGTCCGGCGGGACAGGGAATTCACCCCTCCACTTT
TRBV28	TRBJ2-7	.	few	CASSSSFGVGVEQYF	TGTGCCAGCAGTTCTAGTTTCGGGGTCGGGGTCGAGCAGTACTTC
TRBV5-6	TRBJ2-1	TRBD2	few	CASSWAGTSGYNEQFF	TGTGCCAGCAGCTGGGCCGGGACTAGCGGATACAATGAGCAGTTCTTC
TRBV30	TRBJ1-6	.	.	CAWSNDYNSPLHF	TGTGCCTGGAGTAACGATTATAATTCACCCCTCCACTTT
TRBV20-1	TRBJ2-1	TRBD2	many	CSASPTSLTYNEQFF	TGCAGTGCTAGCCCGACTAGCCTGACCTACAATGAGCAGTTCTTC
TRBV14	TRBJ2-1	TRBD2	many	CASRPSGSKNEQFF	TGTGCCAGCCGCCCTAGCGGGAGTAAGAATGAGCAGTTCTTC
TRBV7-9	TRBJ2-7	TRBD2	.	CASSLGLAGGSYEQYF	TGTGCCAGCAGCTTGGGACTAGCGGGAGGATCTTACGAGCAGTACTTC
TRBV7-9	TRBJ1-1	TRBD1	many	CASSPVRDRDAFF	TGTGCCAGCAGCCCCGTCCGGGACAGGGACGCTTTCTTT
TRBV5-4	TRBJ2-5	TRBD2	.	CASSLWGTKIETQYF	TGTGCCAGCAGCTTGTGGGGGACTAAAATAGAGACCCAGTACTTC
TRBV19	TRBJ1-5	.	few	CASSISRMNQPQHF	TGTGCCAGTAGTATCTCCAGGATGAATCAGCCCCAGCATTTT
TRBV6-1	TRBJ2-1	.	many	CASSEGSEQFF	TGTGCCAGCAGTGAAGGGTCTGAGCAGTTCTTC
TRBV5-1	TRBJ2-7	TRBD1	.	CASGYGTGYFYEQYF	TGCGCCAGCGGATACGGGACAGGGTACTTCTACGAGCAGTACTTC
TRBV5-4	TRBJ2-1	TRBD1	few	CASSLGTGITRGNEQFF	TGTGCCAGCAGCTTGGGGACAGGCATCACGAGAGGGAATGAGCAGTTCTTC
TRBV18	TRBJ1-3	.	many	CASSPPGIMNTIYF	TGTGCCAGCTCACCACCGGGGATTATGAACACCATATATTTT
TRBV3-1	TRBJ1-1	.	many	CASSRGHSADTEAFF	TGTGCCAGCAGCCGAGGACACTCGGCGGACACTGAAGCTTTCTTT
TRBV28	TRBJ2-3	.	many	CASSLGGGTDTQYF	TGTGCCAGCAGCTTGGGAGGCGGCACAGATACGCAGTATTTT
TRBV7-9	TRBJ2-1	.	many	CASSPSRTSKGYNEQFF	TGTGCCAGCAGCCCGTCCAGGACCTCCAAGGGGTACAATGAGCAGTTCTTC
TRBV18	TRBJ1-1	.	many	CASSPHADPMEAFF	TGTGCCAGCTCACCACACGCCGATCCCATGGAAGCTTTCTTT
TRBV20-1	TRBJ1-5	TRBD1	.	CSARPGQYQPQHF	TGCAGTGCTAGACCGGGACAGTATCAGCCCCAGCATTTT
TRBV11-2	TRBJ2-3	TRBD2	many	CASSPLGGFEWTDTQYF	TGTGCCAGCAGCCCACTCGGGGGGTTTGAGTGGACAGATACGCAGTATTTT
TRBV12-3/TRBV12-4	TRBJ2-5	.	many	CASSFEGGAETQYF	TGTGCCAGCAGTTTCGAAGGCGGCGCAGAGACCCAGTACTTC
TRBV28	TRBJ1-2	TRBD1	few	CASRAGGSGYGYTF	TGTGCCAGCAGGGCAGGGGGCTCGGGCTATGGCTACACCTTC
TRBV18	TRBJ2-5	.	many	CASSPSEEETQYF	TGTGCCAGCTCACCGTCAGAAGAAGAGACCCAGTACTTC
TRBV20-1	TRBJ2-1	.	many	CSARRASGQIFPLNEQFF	TGCAGTGCTCGAAGGGCTAGCGGACAGATCTTCCCCCTCAATGAGCAGTTCTTC
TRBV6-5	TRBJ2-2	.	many	CASSYSRPNTGELFF	TGTGCCAGCAGTTACTCGAGACCAAACACCGGGGAGCTGTTTTTT
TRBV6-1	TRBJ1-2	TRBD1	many	CASSPGQLTNYGYTF	TGTGCCAGCAGCCCGGGACAGCTAACTAACTATGGCTACACCTTC
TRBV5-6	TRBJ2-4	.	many	CASSLQRGYIQYF	TGTGCCAGCAGCTTGCAACGGGGATACATTCAGTACTTC
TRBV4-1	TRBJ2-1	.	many	CAKGGPPGTIYNEQFF	TGCGCCAAGGGGGGTCCGCCAGGGACGATCTACAATGAGCAGTTCTTC
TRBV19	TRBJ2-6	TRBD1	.	CASWPGGSSGANVLTF	TGTGCCAGTTGGCCAGGGGGTTCGTCCGGGGCCAACGTCCTGACTTTC
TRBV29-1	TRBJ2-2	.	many	CSVGQPNTGELFF	TGCAGCGTTGGACAGCCGAACACCGGGGAGCTGTTTTTT
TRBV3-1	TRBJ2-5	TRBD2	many	CASSQVGSGSFMYQETQYF	TGTGCCAGCAGTCAAGTGGGGAGCGGGAGTTTTATGTACCAAGAGACCCAGTACTTC
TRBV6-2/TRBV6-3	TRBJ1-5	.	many	CASSYEGNQPQHF	TGTGCCAGCAGTTACGAGGGAAATCAGCCCCAGCATTTT
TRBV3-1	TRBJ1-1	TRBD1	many	CASSQLTGGTEAFF	TGTGCCAGCAGCCAATTGACAGGGGGAACTGAAGCTTTCTTT
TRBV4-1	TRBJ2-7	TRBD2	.	CASSQGLAGTHYEQYF	TGCGCCAGCAGCCAAGGACTAGCGGGAACTCACTACGAGCAGTACTTC
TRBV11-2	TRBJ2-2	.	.	CASSSATSTGELFF	TGTGCCAGCAGCTCTGCAACTTCTACCGGGGAGCTGTTTTTT
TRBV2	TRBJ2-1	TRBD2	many	CASRREVGYNEQFF	TGTGCCAGCAGGCGGGAGGTTGGGTACAATGAGCAGTTCTTC
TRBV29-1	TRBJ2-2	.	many	CSVIPPTGELFF	TGCAGCGTCATCCCCCCCACCGGGGAGCTGTTTTTT
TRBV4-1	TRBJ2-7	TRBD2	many	CASSQVWAGRANEQYF	TGCGCCAGCAGCCAAGTTTGGGCCGGGAGGGCGAACGAGCAGTACTTC
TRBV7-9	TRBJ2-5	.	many	CASNLGTENEQETQYF	TGTGCCAGCAACTTAGGTACAGAAAATGAACAAGAGACCCAGTACTTC
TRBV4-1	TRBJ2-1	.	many	CASSQYLAPLYNEQFF	TGCGCCAGCAGCCAGTACCTAGCGCCCCTCTACAATGAGCAGTTCTTC
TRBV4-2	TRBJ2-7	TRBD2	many	CASSPEFQRGGSYEQYF	TGTGCCAGCAGCCCCGAATTCCAGAGGGGCGGGAGCTACGAGCAGTACTTC
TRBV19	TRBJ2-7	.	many	CASSIQSSYEQYF	TGTGCCAGTAGTATTCAGAGCTCCTACGAGCAGTACTTC
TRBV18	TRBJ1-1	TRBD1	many	CASSPLRQGRRSYTEAFF	TGTGCCAGCTCACCACTGAGACAGGGAAGGAGATCGTACACTGAAGCTTTCTTT
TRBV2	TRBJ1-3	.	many	CASRQYSGNTIYF	TGTGCCAGCAGACAGTACTCTGGAAACACCATATATTTT
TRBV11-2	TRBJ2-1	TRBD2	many	CASSPWTSGPGQFF	TGTGCCAGCAGCCCCTGGACTAGCGGCCCGGGGCAGTTCTTC